These 27 T cell receptor beta chains were sequenced from one sample in a study of identical twins. Using its own MiXCR run on the 5' RACE reads, TCRdb lists one record per CDR3 protein. The profile shows 750,000 to 950,000 distinct CDR3 sequences, around 12% of them singletons. The sample was also reused in another study, on yellow fever vaccine responses in identical twins.

Sequenced input: PBMCs. These receptors all come from a woman aged 18-29 years in good health.

This clonotype was observed a few times. V gene TRBV5-1 combines with J gene TRBJ1-1; 7 bases are shared with TRBD1. Germline CDR1 SGHRS, CDR2 YFSETQ. The length of the CDR3 is 16 residues. Unmatched junction bases numbered 9, after V lost 0 bases and J lost 4 bases. This CDR3 reads CASSLAPTGRITEAFF. CDR3 DNA: TGCGCCAGCAGCTTGGCCCCGACAGGGAGGATCACTGAAGCTTTCTTT.

The chain has TRBV12-3 or TRBV12-4 and TRBJ2-7; 16 bases line up with TRBD2. CDR3 length: 15 amino acids. V was pared by 3 bases and J by 7 bases, with 3 bases of the junction left unmatched. CDR3 sequence: CASSLGLAGGREQYF. CDR3 nucleotides: TGTGCCAGCAGTTTGGGACTAGCGGGAGGGAGAGAGCAGTACTTC.

CDR3 loop: CAIRGGLDPNSPLHF. The CDR3 DNA reads TGTGCCATCAGAGGGGGGCTTGACCCGAATTCACCCCTCCACTTT. The chain is built from TRBV10-3 and TRBJ1-6, with D perhaps matching TRBD1 (6 bases). The CDR3 covers 15 residues. The V and J ends lost 6 bases and 7 bases respectively, with 16 bases between them. Germline V gene sequence: CDR1 ENHRY, CDR2 SYGVKD.

This clonotype was picked up many times. This chain connects TRBV19 to TRBJ2-1; 10 positions agree with TRBD2. The CDR3 consists of 15 residues. Germline V lookup: CDR1 LNHDA, CDR2 SQIVND (reference sequence). The ends lost 5 bases at V and 6 bases at J; junction bases unmatched: 7. The CDR3 loop is CASSALAGVGNEQFF. The CDR3 DNA follows: TGTGCCAGTAGTGCTCTAGCGGGAGTCGGCAATGAGCAGTTCTTC.

This clonotype was observed many times. The chain carries TRBV28 and TRBJ1-2; D unclear. Germline lookup yields CDR1 MDHEN and CDR2 SYDVKM. The CDR3 consists of 14 residues. With 2 bases removed from V and 7 bases from J, the gap between germline ends came to 14 bases. DNA for the CDR3: TGTGCCAGCAGTTTAGGTCAGCCTCTGGCTGGCTACACCTTC. It yields the protein CASSLGQPLAGYTF.

In its sample, this clonotype was seen a few times. The J gene is TRBJ2-3, the V gene TRBV15, with D perhaps TRBD1 or TRBD2 (5 bases each). Trimming removed 1 base at V and 7 bases at J, with 12 bases between. This CDR3 region has 14 residues. Germline CDR1 reads LNHNV; CDR2 reads YYDKDF (reference sequence). The CDR3 region is CATSRVLGENTQYF. The CDR3 DNA sequence: TGTGCCACCAGCAGAGTTTTGGGGGAAAATACGCAGTATTTT.

This clonotype showed up many times. V gene TRBV12-3 or TRBV12-4 combines with J gene TRBJ1-1; D is undetermined. The V gene lost 2 bases and the J gene lost 4 bases, with 5 bases spanning the gap. The length of the CDR3 is 12 residues. DNA for the CDR3: TGTGCCAGCAGTTTAAGGGTCACTGAAGCTTTCTTT. Its protein is CASSLRVTEAFF.

This clonotype was picked up many times. The gene calls are TRBV10-3 and TRBJ1-6, with 11 bases identical to TRBD1. Losses at the gene ends were 0 bases for V and 13 bases for J; bases not matched to a gene: 5. Germline V gene data show CDR1 as ENHRY and CDR2 as SYGVKD. The CDR3 extends over 15 amino acids. The CDR3 DNA follows: TGTGCCATCAGTGAGTCGTCCGGGACAGGGGGTCCCCTCCACTTT. Residues: CAISESSGTGGPLHF.

This clonotype occurred a few times. This chain connects TRBV10-2 to TRBJ2-7; perhaps TRBD1 as D (6 bases). The CDR3 totals 13 residues. Per the germline V gene, CDR1 is WSHSY and CDR2 is SAAADI. The germline V and J ends were trimmed by 7 bases and 1 base, with 11 bases remaining between them. CDR3 DNA: TGCGCCAGCACTCGAGACAGGTCCTACGAGCAGTACTTC. It specifies CASTRDRSYEQYF.

This clonotype has a handful of counts. The V call is TRBV7-8, the J call TRBJ1-1, with D perhaps matching TRBD1 (6 bases). Germline V gene data show CDR1 as SGHVS and CDR2 as FQNEAQ. Trimming removed 2 bases at V and 5 bases at J, with 12 bases between. The CDR3 runs 14 residues. The CDR3 coding sequence is TGTGCCAGCAGCTTACTCAGGGGTGGGACTGAAGCTTTCTTT. Translation gives CASSLLRGGTEAFF.

This clonotype was recorded a few times. The DNA for the CDR3 is TGTGCCATCAGTCCCCGACTAGCGGGGGGGCCCTTGATCAATGAGCAGTTCTTC. Its translation: CAISPRLAGGPLINEQFF. This sequence joins TRBV10-3 and TRBJ2-1, with TRBD2 identical over 14 bases. The CDR3 loop spans 18 amino acids. The ends lost 5 bases at V and 6 bases at J; junction bases unmatched: 12. CDR1 is ENHRY, CDR2 SYGVKD, per germline.

The chain couples TRBV5-1 to TRBJ2-5, with 8 bases identical to TRBD1. The V and J ends lost 4 bases and 5 bases, in that order; junction bases with no gene match: 7. The CDR3 spans 14 residues. Germline V gives CDR1 SGHRS, CDR2 YFSETQ. The CDR3 here is CASSIGQGEETQYF. The CDR3 DNA is TGCGCCAGCAGCATCGGACAGGGTGAGGAGACCCAGTACTTC.

The chain recombines TRBV4-1 with TRBJ2-7; 8 nucleotides align to TRBD2. V dropped 1 base and J dropped 0; count of bases not matched to a gene: 5. In germline, CDR1 is MGHRA, CDR2 YSYEKL. This CDR3 comprises 16 residues. CDR3 protein: CASSQGGSGISYEQYF. For the CDR3, the DNA is TGCGCCAGCAGCCAAGGGGGTAGCGGGATCTCCTACGAGCAGTACTTC.

The chain is built from TRBV23-1 and TRBJ2-7; D unresolved. TRBV23-1 is given ORF status, its function remaining uncertain. The V and J ends lost 4 bases and 3 bases respectively, with 16 bases between them. This CDR3 contains 15 residues. The chain's CDR3 is CASSLSGWIFYEQYF. The CDR3 nucleotides are TGCGCCAGCAGTCTTTCAGGTTGGATCTTCTACGAGCAGTACTTC.

This clonotype was detected a few times. The chain links TRBV29-1 to TRBJ1-1; D possibly corresponds to TRBD1 (5 bases). The CDR3 length is 13 residues. Trimming pared 3 bases from V and 3 bases from J, leaving 11 bases between. Germline assignment: CDR1 SQVTM and CDR2 ANQGSEA. CDR3 nucleotides: TGCAGCGTTGATTGGGGGAGGGACACTGAAGCTTTCTTT. It is translated as CSVDWGRDTEAFF.

The V call is TRBV20-1, the J call TRBJ1-1; D call uncertain. Germline V gene sequence: CDR1 DFQATT, CDR2 SNEGSKA (reference sequence). V lost 1 base, J lost 7 bases, and 13 bases lay in between. The CDR3 sequence is 13 residues long. The CDR3 spells CSARGGGGNEAFF. The DNA for the CDR3 is TGCAGTGCTAGAGGTGGAGGAGGTAATGAAGCTTTCTTT.

In its sample, this clonotype was seen many times. This chain connects TRBV7-2 to TRBJ1-5; D remains unclear. This CDR3 has 14 residues. CDR1 and CDR2 (germline): SGHTA, FQGNSA. V was trimmed by 6 bases and J by 7 bases, leaving 16 bases between them. The CDR3 here is CASRPSTISQPQHF. CDR3 nucleotides: TGTGCCAGCAGACCTAGCACAATTAGCCAGCCCCAGCATTTT.

This clonotype turned up a few times. The chain joins TRBV12-3 or TRBV12-4 to TRBJ1-2, with 8 bases aligning to TRBD1. The CDR3 runs to 15 residues. Losses at the gene ends were 5 bases for V and 8 bases for J; bases not matched to a gene: 13. The CDR3 bases are TGTGCCAGCAGTCAACGGACGGGACAGGTCGCAGGCTACACCTTC. Residues: CASSQRTGQVAGYTF.

The V call is TRBV29-1, the J call TRBJ2-3; 7 bases line up with TRBD2. The ends lost 3 bases at V and 6 bases at J; junction bases unmatched: 12. The CDR3 runs 15 residues. From germline, CDR1 is SQVTM and CDR2 ANQGSEA. As DNA, the CDR3 is TGCAGCGTTGAGATGATAGCGGGCCCACTGGATACGCAGTATTTT. This sequence encodes CSVEMIAGPLDTQYF.

This clonotype was found many times. This sequence joins TRBV11-1 and TRBJ2-7, with TRBD2 as a possible D gene (5 bases). The CDR3 is 14 residues long. Deletions cut 3 bases from V and 3 bases from J, with 12 bases between. Germline V lookup: CDR1 SGHAT, CDR2 FQDESV (reference sequence). The CDR3 is CASSFEGRGYEQYF. The CDR3, as DNA: TGTGCCAGCAGCTTTGAGGGAAGAGGCTACGAGCAGTACTTC.

This sequence joins TRBV12-3 or TRBV12-4 and TRBJ2-4; no clear D gene. This CDR3 comprises 11 residues. Trimming left V 5 bases short and J 8 bases short, with 7 bases between. DNA of the CDR3: TGTGCCAGCAGTACTAAGCACATTCAGTACTTC. Amino acids: CASSTKHIQYF.

The chain uses TRBV20-1 and TRBJ2-3; D call uncertain. V lost 6 bases to trimming and J lost 1 base, with 11 bases between them. The germline gives CDR1 DFQATT, CDR2 SNEGSKA (reference sequence). The CDR3 is made up of 13 amino acids. The CDR3 DNA is TGCAGTGCGGGCTTTGTTGGCACAGATACGCAGTATTTT. Amino acids: CSAGFVGTDTQYF.

This clonotype was seen a handful of times. The chain uses TRBV29-1 and TRBJ2-1, with D possibly being TRBD1 or TRBD2 (6 bases each). Germline CDR1 is SQVTM and CDR2 is ANQGSEA. This CDR3 is built from 14 residues. V lost 7 bases and J lost 7, with 20 bases in between. The CDR3, as DNA: TGCAGCGGTATGGGGGGCGGGGTGGGGAATGAGCAGTTCTTC. As protein: CSGMGGGVGNEQFF.

The chain carries TRBV7-6 and TRBJ1-3; D ambiguous. Deletions cut 5 bases from V and 0 bases from J, with 8 bases between. From germline, CDR1 is SGHVS and CDR2 FNYEAQ. The CDR3 runs 14 residues. In DNA form, the CDR3 reads TGTGCCAGCAGCCGTCAACCCTCTGGAAACACCATATATTTT. Protein: CASSRQPSGNTIYF. The variable domain in full, with the rest retrieved from reference TRBV7-6 and TRBJ1-3, is GAGVSQSPRYKVTKRGQDVALRCDPISGHVSLYWYRQALGQGPEFLTYFNYEAQQDKSGLPNDRFSAERPEGSISTLTIQRTEQRDSAMYRCASSRQPSGNTIYFGEGSWLTVV.

This clonotype was seen a handful of times. The chain recombines TRBV24-1 with TRBJ2-1; TRBD2 agrees at 14 bases. From germline, CDR1 is KGHDR and CDR2 SFDVKD. J gave up 10 bases and V 5 bases, and 6 bases lay outside the gene matches. The length of the CDR3 is 15 residues. CDR3 residues: CATSALGLAGEEQFF. Written as DNA, the CDR3 is TGTGCCACCAGTGCCCTGGGACTAGCGGGAGAAGAGCAGTTCTTC.

This clonotype was seen many times. V usage is TRBV3-1 and J usage is TRBJ2-7; TRBD1 matches 7 bases. The V gene's germline CDR1 is LGHDT and CDR2 YNNKEL (reference sequence). With 4 bases clipped from V and 3 bases from J, the junction kept 9 bases outside the gene matches. The CDR3 runs 15 residues. CDR3 nucleotide sequence: TGTGCCAGCAGCCCAGGGACAGACAATTACTACGAGCAGTACTTC. This sequence encodes CASSPGTDNYYEQYF.

The chain carries TRBV5-6 and TRBJ1-2; 11 bases map to TRBD1. The CDR3 totals 16 residues. Germline V lookup: CDR1 SGHDT, CDR2 YYEEEE. Losses at the gene ends were 4 bases for V and 4 bases for J; bases not matched to a gene: 9. The CDR3 loop is CASSPGTGGPSYGYTF. The CDR3 nucleotides read TGTGCCAGCAGCCCCGGGACAGGGGGACCATCCTATGGCTACACCTTC.